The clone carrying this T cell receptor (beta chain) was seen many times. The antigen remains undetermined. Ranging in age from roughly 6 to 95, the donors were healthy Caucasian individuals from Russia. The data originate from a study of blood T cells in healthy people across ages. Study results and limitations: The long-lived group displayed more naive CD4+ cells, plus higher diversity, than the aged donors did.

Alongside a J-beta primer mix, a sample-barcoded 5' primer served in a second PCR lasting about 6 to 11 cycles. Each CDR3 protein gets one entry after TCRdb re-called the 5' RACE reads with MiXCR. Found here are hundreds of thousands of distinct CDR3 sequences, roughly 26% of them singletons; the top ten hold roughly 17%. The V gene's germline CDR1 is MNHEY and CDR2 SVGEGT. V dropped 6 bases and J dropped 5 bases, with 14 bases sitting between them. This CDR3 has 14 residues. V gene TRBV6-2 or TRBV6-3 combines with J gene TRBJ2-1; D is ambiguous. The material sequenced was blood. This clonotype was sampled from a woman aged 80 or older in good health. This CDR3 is CASRTDGSNNEQFF. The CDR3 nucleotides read TGTGCCAGCAGAACCGATGGCAGCAACAATGAGCAGTTCTTC.